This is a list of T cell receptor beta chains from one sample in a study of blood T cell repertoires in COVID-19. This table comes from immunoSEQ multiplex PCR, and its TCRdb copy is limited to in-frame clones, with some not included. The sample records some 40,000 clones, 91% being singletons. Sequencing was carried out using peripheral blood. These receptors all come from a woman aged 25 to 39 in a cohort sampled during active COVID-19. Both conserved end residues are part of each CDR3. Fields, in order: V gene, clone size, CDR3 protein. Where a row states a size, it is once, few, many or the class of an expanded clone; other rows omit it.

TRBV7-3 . CASSLSLSGGDEQFF
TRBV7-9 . CASSLGRKETQYF
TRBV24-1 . CATSDRSSDEQFF
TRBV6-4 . CASSVWPEDTQYF
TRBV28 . CASSLKLRGAHWYEQYF
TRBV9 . CASSPIAGPYEQYF
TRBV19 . CASSIQHTDTQYF
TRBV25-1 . CASTKTGSGTDTQYF
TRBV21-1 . CASSKGLQGPSTDTQYF
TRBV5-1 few CASNPPGQGSTEAFF
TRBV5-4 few CASSVQGGNQPQHF
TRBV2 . CASGQGGYTGELFF
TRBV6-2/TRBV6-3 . CASSYEDRRPGNTIYF
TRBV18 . CASSPSQETQYF
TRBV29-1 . CSVEKASTDTQYF
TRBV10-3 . CARSRDRVAMSGYTF
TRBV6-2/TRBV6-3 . CASSQSGASSYEQYF
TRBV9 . CASSPEGGLVYEQYF
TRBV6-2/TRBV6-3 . CASSPQVGQGNSPLHF
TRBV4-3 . CASSQGRTSGSYEQYF
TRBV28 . CASARGGTENGYTF